The next 18 T cell receptor beta chains were all read from a single sample in a study of naive and memory T cell subsets (dated by TCRdb to 2017 to 2019). Library generation was performed with 5' RACE. The sample was run on an Illumina MiSeq. The ligated cDNA was amplified in four rounds of PCR with nested alpha and beta constant region primers together with the SP2 primer. TCRdb ran its own pipeline on the public reads, namely fastp trimming at Q25 and MiXCR clone calling, and kept in-frame beta chains. A single entry per CDR3 protein holds the most common genes and DNA from its merged rows. Within this sample are 56,000 or so distinct CDR3 sequences, with 6.5% to 8.5% of them counted one time only. The leading ten clones occupy approximately 10% of the sample. The study described a robust, sensitive protocol for amplifying, sequencing and analyzing TCRs, using 3' ligation of a UMI-containing oligonucleotide to TCR cDNA.

These receptors were obtained from a female donor in good health.

Many counts were recorded for this clonotype. The chain combines TRBV7-2 with TRBJ1-5, with 10 bases fitting TRBD1. The trim removed 1 base at V and 3 bases at J, leaving 3 bases unmatched. The CDR3 sequence is 16 residues long. Germline loops: CDR1 SGHTA, CDR2 FQGNSA. CDR3 loop: CASSLVGTGANQPQHF. DNA for the CDR3: TGTGCCAGCAGCTTAGTAGGGACAGGGGCCAATCAGCCCCAGCATTTT.

The sample holds a few counts of this clonotype. The chain is built from TRBV5-6 and TRBJ2-3; tentatively, D is TRBD2 (6 bases). V lost 5 bases and J lost 1, with 11 bases in between. The germline V gene encodes CDR1 SGHDT and CDR2 YYEEEE. This CDR3 region has 14 residues. CDR3 nucleotides: TGTGCCAGCAGTATCCCGGGGGGCACAGATACGCAGTATTTT. Amino acids: CASSIPGGTDTQYF.

The V gene is TRBV12-3 or TRBV12-4, the J gene TRBJ2-7; TRBD2 matches 10 bases. This CDR3 has 14 amino acids. With V trimmed by 3 bases and J by 2 bases, 1 base remained unmatched. CDR3 sequence reads: CASSLSGGAYEQYF. CDR3 nucleotide sequence: TGTGCCAGCAGTTTGAGCGGGGGGGCCTACGAGCAGTACTTC.

V and J are TRBV19 and TRBJ2-5, with a possible D match to TRBD2 (6 bases). The CDR3 runs 11 residues. The V gene lost 3 bases and the J gene lost 7 bases, with 6 bases spanning the gap. The germline V gene encodes CDR1 LNHDA and CDR2 SQIVND (reference sequence). The CDR3 region is CASSIGGTQYF. CDR3 DNA sequence: TGTGCCAGTAGTATCGGGGGGACCCAGTACTTC.

This clonotype was recorded a few times. The chain is built from TRBV6-5 and TRBJ2-5; 10 bases line up with TRBD2. Germline lookup yields CDR1 MNHEY and CDR2 SVGAGI. With 0 bases clipped from V and 6 bases from J, the junction kept 10 bases outside the gene matches. The CDR3 runs to 17 residues. The CDR3 spells CASSYSASGGLGKTQYF. CDR3 bases: TGTGCCAGCAGTTACTCGGCTAGCGGGGGTCTCGGAAAGACCCAGTACTTC.

This sequence joins TRBV19 and TRBJ2-1, with D possibly being TRBD1 or TRBD2 (5 bases each). The germline V gene has CDR1 LNHDA and CDR2 SQIVND (reference sequence). The CDR3 spans 15 residues. V lost 4 bases and J lost 8, with 18 bases in between. Here the CDR3 reads CASSTPGRLADEQFF. The CDR3 DNA reads TGTGCCAGTAGTACTCCGGGACGCCTCGCAGATGAGCAGTTCTTC.

This chain joins TRBV20-1 and TRBJ1-3; no firm D call. The germline V and J ends were trimmed by 3 bases and 0 bases, with 18 bases remaining between them. This CDR3 comprises 17 residues. Germline values: CDR1 DFQATT, CDR2 SNEGSKA (reference sequence). For the CDR3, the DNA is TGCAGTGCTAGTCCCCACGTCCCGGGAAACTCTGGAAACACCATATATTTT. It is translated as CSASPHVPGNSGNTIYF.

Many counts were recorded for this clonotype. The chain joins TRBV7-2 to TRBJ2-1; maybe TRBD2 (5 bases). CDR3 size: 14 residues. V was shortened by 7 bases and J by 6 bases, with 16 bases between the two germline ends. The germline V gene encodes CDR1 SGHTA and CDR2 FQGNSA. The CDR3 sequence is CASIPSAAGNEQFF. Here the CDR3 DNA reads TGTGCCAGCATCCCCTCGGCGGCGGGCAATGAGCAGTTCTTC.

This rearrangement joins TRBV7-9 to TRBJ2-7; D not certain. Germline V gives CDR1 SEHNR, CDR2 FQNEAQ (reference sequence). V lost 6 bases, J lost 3 bases, and 6 bases lay in between. The CDR3 covers 11 residues. CDR3 in amino acids: CASSADYEQYF. The CDR3 DNA follows: TGTGCCAGCAGTGCTGACTACGAGCAGTACTTC.

The sample holds a few counts of this clonotype. CDR3 nucleotide sequence: TGTGCCAGCAGTCCGGACCGGTTCGATGAGTACTTC. This encodes CASSPDRFDEYF. V and J are TRBV28 and TRBJ2-7; D remains ambiguous. Germline V CDR1 and CDR2: MDHEN, SYDVKM. The germline V and J ends were trimmed by 5 bases and 11 bases, with 16 bases remaining between them. This CDR3 region has 12 residues.

This clonotype was counted only a few times. The rearrangement uses TRBV6-2 or TRBV6-3 and TRBJ2-7; maybe TRBD1 (6 bases). The V and J ends lost 5 bases and 1 base respectively, with 9 bases between them. The CDR3 sequence is 13 residues long. CDR1 is MNHEY and CDR2 is SVGEGT in the germline V gene. The CDR3 DNA reads as TGTGCCAGCAGTCCAGGGGCTTCCTACGAGCAGTACTTC. This codes for CASSPGASYEQYF.

The table lists this clonotype with a few counts. The chain carries TRBV28 and TRBJ2-6; D is ambiguous. V was trimmed by 2 bases and J by 0 bases, leaving 8 bases between them. Germline-derived CDR1 and CDR2 are MDHEN and SYDVKM. CDR3 length: 16 amino acids. The CDR3 DNA follows: TGTGCCAGCAGTTTAATCTTTCTCTCTGGGGCCAACGTCCTGACTTTC. It specifies CASSLIFLSGANVLTF.

The CDR3 bases are TGTGCCAGCAGAATGTCCAGGGATCAGCCCCAGCATTTT. Translated: CASRMSRDQPQHF. The J gene is TRBJ1-5, the V gene TRBV2; D perhaps matches TRBD1 (5 bases). CDR1 and CDR2 (germline): SNHLY, FYNNEI. The length of the CDR3 is 13 residues. V gave up 6 bases and J gave up 5 bases, with 11 bases separating them.

This clonotype was observed many times. The rearrangement links TRBV2 to TRBJ1-1, with D hard to call. V was trimmed by 5 bases and J by 9 bases, leaving 16 bases between them. The length of the CDR3 is 13 residues. Germline-derived CDR1 and CDR2 are SNHLY and FYNNEI. The CDR3: CASSLGPYRKAFF. The CDR3 DNA sequence: TGTGCCAGCAGTTTAGGGCCCTACCGTAAAGCTTTCTTT.

At least ten counts were recorded for this clonotype. The chain recombines TRBV7-2 with TRBJ1-5, with D uncertain. Germline CDR1 SGHTA, CDR2 FQGNSA. The V gene lost 1 base and the J gene lost 5 bases, with 6 bases spanning the gap. The length of the CDR3 is 13 residues. The CDR3 here is CASSLGTYQPQHF. CDR3 bases: TGTGCCAGCAGCTTAGGGACCTATCAGCCCCAGCATTTT.

There are many counts of this clonotype. J is TRBJ1-1 and V is TRBV7-9; 7 bases are a match to TRBD1. CDR1 is SEHNR and CDR2 is FQNEAQ in the germline V gene (reference sequence). The CDR3 runs to 14 residues. Losses at the gene ends were 0 bases for V and 7 bases for J; bases not matched to a gene: 5. This CDR3 reads CASSLASGTVEAFF. The DNA of the CDR3 is TGTGCCAGCAGCTTAGCGTCCGGGACAGTTGAAGCTTTCTTT.

Comments on this clonotype: The junction does not match germline at one end; this may be a read error. The chain is built from TRBV6-5 and TRBJ1-2, with D uncertain. CDR1 is MNHEY, CDR2 SVGAGI, per germline. The CDR3 contains 13 residues. DNA for the CDR3: TGTGCCAGCAGTTATATGAGGAACTATGGCGACACCTTC. As protein: CASSYMRNYGDTF.

This clonotype has a handful of counts. The chain recombines TRBV28 with TRBJ1-5, with D unresolved. The CDR3 is made up of 17 amino acids. In germline, CDR1 is MDHEN, CDR2 SYDVKM. Trimming left V 6 bases short and J 2 bases short, with 20 bases between. This chain's CDR3 is CASRLRMGLSGNQPQHF. CDR3 sequence (DNA): TGTGCCAGCAGACTCCGCATGGGCCTCTCGGGCAATCAGCCCCAGCATTTT. Drawing the rest from reference TRBV28 and TRBJ1-5, the complete variable domain is DVKVTQSSRYLVKRTGEKVFLECVQDMDHENMFWYRQDPGLGLRLIYFSYDVKMKEKGDIPEGYSVSREKKERFSLILESASTNQTSMYLCASRLRMGLSGNQPQHFGDGTRLSIL.